This T cell receptor beta chain was captured in a study of blood T cell repertoires in COVID-19. The overall study: The origin of the acute and convalescent COVID-19 samples was the United States, Italy and Spain. Sources were T cells, B-cell-depleted T cells, or PBMCs; the material itself was cDNA or gDNA.

In the authors' methods: Estimates of nucleated cell counts were drawn from the amplification of reference gene primers. The repertoire was sequenced with immunoSEQ multiplex PCR; TCRdb's copy has only in-frame clones and lacks some. V and J calls and clone size are as listed in that table; D and trimming were resolved from the DNA. The data show 100,000 to 150,000 clones, approximately 80% seen once. V lost 3 bases and J 6 bases, leaving 12 bases between the germline ends. The CDR3 has 13 amino acids. From germline, CDR1 is SGDLS and CDR2 YYNGEE. The clonotype comes from a man in his forties with active or convalescent COVID-19. V is TRBV9 and J is TRBJ1-1, with a weak D call TRBD1 (5 bases). What was sequenced was peripheral blood. CDR3 DNA: TGTGCCAGCAGCGGAGCAGGGCAGCCTGAAGCTTTCTTT. It yields the protein CASSGAGQPEAFF.